The rows below give T cell receptor beta chains drawn from one sample of a study of cytotoxic CD8 clonotypes in ibrutinib-treated CLL. Clones were read by immunoSEQ multiplex PCR, and TCRdb kept only the in-frame ones, dropping some. The data contain over 130,000 clones, around 82% of them singletons. The sequencing here drew on PBMCs, taken after 36 months of ibrutinib treatment. These receptors were collected from a human donor with chronic lymphocytic leukemia. The CDR3 runs from the conserved cysteine through the conserved F or W. The D gene is left open where the match is weak. Some rows mark clone size as missing; the rest say once, few, many or name a class of expanded clone.

CASSIRVGNQPQHF	TGTGCCAGTAGTATAAGGGTTGGCAATCAGCCCCAGCATTTT	TRBJ1-5	TRBV19	14	-	-
CASGTGTRTDTQYF	TGTGCCAGCGGGACAGGGACACGCACAGATACGCAGTATTTT	TRBJ2-3	TRBV27	14	-	TRBD1
CASSSNRVEQYF	TGTGCCAGCAGCTCAAACAGGGTCGAGCAGTACTTC	TRBJ2-7	TRBV7-9	12	few	-
CASSVVAAYNEQFF	TGTGCCAGCAGCGTAGTGGCAGCCTACAATGAGCAGTTCTTC	TRBJ2-1	TRBV9	14	-	-
CASRYTGRGNTEAFF	TGTGCCAGCAGATACACAGGGAGAGGAAACACTGAAGCTTTCTTT	TRBJ1-1	TRBV6-1	15	-	-
CASSMGLNYGYTF	TGTGCCAGCAGCATGGGGCTGAACTATGGCTACACCTTC	TRBJ1-2	TRBV5-5	13	-	-
CASSKRRSQGAFGNTIYF	TGTGCCAGCAGCAAACGGCGGAGTCAGGGGGCGTTCGGAAACACCATATATTTT	TRBJ1-3	TRBV21-1	18	-	-
CGGGSGNTIYF	TGTGGTGGAGGATCTGGAAACACCATATATTTT	TRBJ1-3	TRBV28	11	few	-
CSVEFGTGGYGYTF	TGCAGCGTTGAATTCGGGACAGGAGGCTATGGCTACACCTTC	TRBJ1-2	TRBV29-1	14	-	TRBD1
CASSLGGEAYNEQFF	TGCGCCAGCAGCTTGGGAGGGGAAGCCTACAATGAGCAGTTCTTC	TRBJ2-1	TRBV5-1	15	-	-
CASSLRRARDQPQHF	TGTGCCAGCAGTTTACGGCGAGCCCGAGATCAGCCCCAGCATTTT	TRBJ1-5	TRBV27	15	-	-
CASSQQTGTGDRFGYTF	TGCGCCAGCAGTCAACAAACCGGGACAGGGGATCGGTTCGGCTACACCTTC	TRBJ1-2	TRBV23-1	17	-	TRBD1
CASSPRAGWSFYEQYF	TGTGCCAGCAGCCCACGGGCCGGGTGGAGTTTCTACGAGCAGTACTTC	TRBJ2-7	TRBV7-8	16	-	-
CASSLRARHGETQYF	TGTGCCAGCTCACTACGGGCCCGCCACGGGGAGACCCAGTACTTC	TRBJ2-5	TRBV18	15	-	-
CASSLTPGSGYEQYF	TGTGCCAGCAGTTTAACCCCCGGGTCGGGGTACGAGCAGTACTTC	TRBJ2-7	TRBV28	15	-	-